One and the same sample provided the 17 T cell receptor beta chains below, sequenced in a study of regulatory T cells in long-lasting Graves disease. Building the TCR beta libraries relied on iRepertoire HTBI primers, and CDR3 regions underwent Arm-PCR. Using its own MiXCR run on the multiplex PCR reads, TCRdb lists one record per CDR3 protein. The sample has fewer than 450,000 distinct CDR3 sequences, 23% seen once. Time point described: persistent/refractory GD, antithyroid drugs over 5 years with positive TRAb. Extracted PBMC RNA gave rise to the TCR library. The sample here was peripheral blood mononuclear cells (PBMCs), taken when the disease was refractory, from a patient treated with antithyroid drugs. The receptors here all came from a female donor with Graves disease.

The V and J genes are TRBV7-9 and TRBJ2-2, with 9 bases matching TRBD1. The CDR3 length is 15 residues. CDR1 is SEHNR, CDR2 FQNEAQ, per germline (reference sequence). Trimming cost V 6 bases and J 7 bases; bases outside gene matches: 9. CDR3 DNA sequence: TGTGCCAGCAGTCAGCACAGGGGGCGAATCGGGGAGCTGTTTTTT. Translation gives CASSQHRGRIGELFF.

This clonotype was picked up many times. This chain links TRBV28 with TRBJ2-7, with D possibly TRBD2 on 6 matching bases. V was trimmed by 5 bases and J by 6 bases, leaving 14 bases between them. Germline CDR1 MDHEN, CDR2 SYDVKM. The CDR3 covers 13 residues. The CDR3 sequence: CASSPGPRGEQYF. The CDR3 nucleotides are TGTGCCAGCAGTCCCGGGCCGCGGGGCGAGCAGTACTTC.

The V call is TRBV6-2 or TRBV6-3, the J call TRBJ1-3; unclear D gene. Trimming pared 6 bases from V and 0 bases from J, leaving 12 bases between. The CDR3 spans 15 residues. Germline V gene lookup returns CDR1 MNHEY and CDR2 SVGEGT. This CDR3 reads CASRVDGLSGNTIYF. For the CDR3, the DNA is TGTGCCAGCAGGGTGGACGGCCTCTCTGGAAACACCATATATTTT.

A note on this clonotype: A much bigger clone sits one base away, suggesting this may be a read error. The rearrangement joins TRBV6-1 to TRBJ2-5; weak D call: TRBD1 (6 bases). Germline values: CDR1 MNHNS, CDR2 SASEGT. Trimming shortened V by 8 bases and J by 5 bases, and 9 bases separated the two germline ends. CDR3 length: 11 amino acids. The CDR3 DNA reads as TGTGCCAGCGAGGGGGATGAGACCCAGTACTTC. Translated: CASEGDETQYF.

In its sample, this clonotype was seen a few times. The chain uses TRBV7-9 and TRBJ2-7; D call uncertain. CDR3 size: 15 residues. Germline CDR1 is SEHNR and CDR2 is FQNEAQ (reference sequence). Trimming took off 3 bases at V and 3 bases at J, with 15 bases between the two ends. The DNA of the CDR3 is TGTGCCAGCAGCTTGTCAGCGTTTACAAACTACGAGCAGTACTTC. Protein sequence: CASSLSAFTNYEQYF.

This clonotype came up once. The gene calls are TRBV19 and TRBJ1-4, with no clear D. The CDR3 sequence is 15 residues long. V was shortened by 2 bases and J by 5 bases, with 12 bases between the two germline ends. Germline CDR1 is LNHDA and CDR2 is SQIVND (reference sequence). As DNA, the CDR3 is TGTGCCAGTAGTATATCTGGGCGCCTCAATGAAAAACTGTTTTTT. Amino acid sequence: CASSISGRLNEKLFF.

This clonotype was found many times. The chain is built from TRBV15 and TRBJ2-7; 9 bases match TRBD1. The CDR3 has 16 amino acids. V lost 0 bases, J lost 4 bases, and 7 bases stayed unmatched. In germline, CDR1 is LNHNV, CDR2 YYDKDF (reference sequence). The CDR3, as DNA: TGTGCCACCAGCAGAGATCTCGGGACAGGGTTGTACGAGCAGTACTTC. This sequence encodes CATSRDLGTGLYEQYF.

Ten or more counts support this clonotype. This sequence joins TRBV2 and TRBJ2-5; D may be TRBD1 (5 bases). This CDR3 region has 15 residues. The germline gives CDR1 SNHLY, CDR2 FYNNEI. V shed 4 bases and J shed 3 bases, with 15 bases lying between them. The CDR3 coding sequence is TGTGCCAGCAGTGCCAGGGTCCAGGTAGAAGAGACCCAGTACTTC. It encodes CASSARVQVEETQYF.

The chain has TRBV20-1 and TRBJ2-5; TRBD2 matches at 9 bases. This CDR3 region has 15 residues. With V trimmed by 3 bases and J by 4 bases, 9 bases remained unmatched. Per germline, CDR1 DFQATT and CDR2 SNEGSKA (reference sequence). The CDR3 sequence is CSASRISGRGETQYF. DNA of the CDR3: TGCAGTGCTAGTAGAATTAGCGGGAGAGGAGAGACCCAGTACTTC.

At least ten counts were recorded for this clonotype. DNA for the CDR3: TGTGCCAGTAACGTGGGGACTTTGAACACTGAAGCTTTCTTT. It is translated as CASNVGTLNTEAFF. The chain combines TRBV28 with TRBJ1-1; weak D call: TRBD1 (5 bases). Per the germline V gene, CDR1 is MDHEN and CDR2 is SYDVKM. This CDR3 comprises 14 residues. The V end lost 9 bases, the J end lost 0 bases, and 14 bases lay between the germline ends.

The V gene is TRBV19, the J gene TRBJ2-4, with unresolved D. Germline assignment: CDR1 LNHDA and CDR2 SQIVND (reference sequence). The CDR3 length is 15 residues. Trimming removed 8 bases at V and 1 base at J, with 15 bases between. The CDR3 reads CASRVTWLAKNIQYF. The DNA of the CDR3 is TGTGCCAGTCGCGTCACCTGGTTGGCCAAAAACATTCAGTACTTC.

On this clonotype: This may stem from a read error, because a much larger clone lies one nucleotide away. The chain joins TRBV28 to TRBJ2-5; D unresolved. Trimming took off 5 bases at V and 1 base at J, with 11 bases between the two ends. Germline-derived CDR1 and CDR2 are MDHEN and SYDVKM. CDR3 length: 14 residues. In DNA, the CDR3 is TGTGCCAGCAGTAACAGACAAATCCAAGAGACCCAGTACTTC. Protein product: CASSNRQIQETQYF.

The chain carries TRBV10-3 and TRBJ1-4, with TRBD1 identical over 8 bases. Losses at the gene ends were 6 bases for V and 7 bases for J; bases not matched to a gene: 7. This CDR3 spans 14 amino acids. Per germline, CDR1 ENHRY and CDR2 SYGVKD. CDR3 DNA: TGTGCCATCAGCCTGGACAGGGCGGGTGAAAAACTGTTTTTT. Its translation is CAISLDRAGEKLFF.

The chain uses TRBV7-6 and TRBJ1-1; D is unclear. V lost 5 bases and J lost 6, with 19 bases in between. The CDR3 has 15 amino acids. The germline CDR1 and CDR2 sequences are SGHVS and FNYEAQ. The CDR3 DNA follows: TGTGCCAGCAGCACCCCCGGTGATAGGGTCTCTGAAGCTTTCTTT. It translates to CASSTPGDRVSEAFF. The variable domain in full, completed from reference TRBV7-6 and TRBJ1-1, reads GAGVSQSPRYKVTKRGQDVALRCDPISGHVSLYWYRQALGQGPEFLTYFNYEAQQDKSGLPNDRFSAERPEGSISTLTIQRTEQRDSAMYRCASSTPGDRVSEAFFGQGTRLTVV.

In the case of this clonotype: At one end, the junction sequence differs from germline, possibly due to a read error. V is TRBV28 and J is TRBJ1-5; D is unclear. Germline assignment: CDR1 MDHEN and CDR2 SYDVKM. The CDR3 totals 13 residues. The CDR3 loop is CTSSLRYNQPQHF. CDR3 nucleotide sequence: TGTACCAGCAGTTTAAGGTACAATCAGCCCCAGCATTTT.

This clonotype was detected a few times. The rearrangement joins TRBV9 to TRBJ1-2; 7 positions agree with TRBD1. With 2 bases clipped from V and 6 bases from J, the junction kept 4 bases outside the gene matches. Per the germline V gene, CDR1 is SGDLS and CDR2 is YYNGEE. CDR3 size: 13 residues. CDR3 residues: CASSVQGGDGYTF. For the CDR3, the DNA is TGTGCCAGCAGCGTCCAGGGGGGCGATGGCTACACCTTC. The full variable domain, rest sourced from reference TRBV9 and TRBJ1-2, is DSGVTQTPKHLITATGQRVTLRCSPRSGDLSVYWYQQSLDQGLQFLIQYYNGEERAKGNILERFSAQQFPDLHSELNLSSLELGDSALYFCASSVQGGDGYTFGSGTRLTVV.

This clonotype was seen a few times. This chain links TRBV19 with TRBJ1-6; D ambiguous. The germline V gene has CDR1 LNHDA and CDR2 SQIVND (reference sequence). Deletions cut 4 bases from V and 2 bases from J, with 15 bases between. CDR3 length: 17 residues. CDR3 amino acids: CASSNFGFEPYNSPLHF. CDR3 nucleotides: TGTGCCAGTAGTAACTTTGGTTTCGAGCCCTATAATTCACCCCTCCACTTT.